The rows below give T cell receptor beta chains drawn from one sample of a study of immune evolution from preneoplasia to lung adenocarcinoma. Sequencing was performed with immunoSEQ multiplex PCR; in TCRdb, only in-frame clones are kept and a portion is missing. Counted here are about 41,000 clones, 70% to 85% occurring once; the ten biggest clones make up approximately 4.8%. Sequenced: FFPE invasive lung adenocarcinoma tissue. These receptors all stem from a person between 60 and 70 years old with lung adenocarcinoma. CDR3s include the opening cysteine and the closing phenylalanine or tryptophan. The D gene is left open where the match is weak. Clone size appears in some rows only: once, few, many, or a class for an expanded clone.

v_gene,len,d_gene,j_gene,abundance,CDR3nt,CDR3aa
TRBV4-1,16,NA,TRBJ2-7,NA,TGCGCCAGCAGCCAAGAGGGGGGACAGCGAACCTACGAGCAGTACTTC,CASSQEGGQRTYEQYF
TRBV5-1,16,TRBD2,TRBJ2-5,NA,TGCGCCAGCAGCTTGGGGGGGGGACTAGTGACTCCGACCCAGTACTTC,CASSLGGGLVTPTQYF
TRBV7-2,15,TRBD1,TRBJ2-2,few,TGTGCCAGCACCCCCGGGACAGGGTTGACCGGGGAGCTGTTTTTT,CASTPGTGLTGELFF
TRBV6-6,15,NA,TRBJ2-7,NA,TGTGCCAGCAGCCGCGCCGGTTTAAGCTCCTACGAGCAGTACTTC,CASSRAGLSSYEQYF
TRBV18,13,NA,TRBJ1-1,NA,TGTGCCAGCTCTCGGGACCTGAACACTGAAGCTTTCTTT,CASSRDLNTEAFF
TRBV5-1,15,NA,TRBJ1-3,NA,TGCGCCAGCAGCGCCAGACCTAGCTCTGGAAACACCATATATTTT,CASSARPSSGNTIYF
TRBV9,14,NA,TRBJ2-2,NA,TGTGCCAGCAGACCCGGTGGGGTAACCGGGGAGCTGTTTTTT,CASRPGGVTGELFF
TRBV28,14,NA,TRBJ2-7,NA,TGTGCCAGCAGCCACGACGGAGGGGGCTCCGAGCAGTACTTC,CASSHDGGGSEQYF
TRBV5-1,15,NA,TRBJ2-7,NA,TGCGCCAGCAGCCTGAGGGGACGGGGCTCCTACGAGCAGTACTTC,CASSLRGRGSYEQYF
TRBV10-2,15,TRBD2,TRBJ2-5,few,TGCGCCAGCAGTGAGACTAGCGGGGCCCTGGGGACCCAGTACTTC,CASSETSGALGTQYF
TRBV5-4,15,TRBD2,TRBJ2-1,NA,TGTGCCAGCAGCCCCAGGGGGACTAGCGACAATGAGCAGTTCTTC,CASSPRGTSDNEQFF
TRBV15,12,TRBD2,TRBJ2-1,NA,TGTGCCACCAGCGGACGGGAGGGCACCCAGTTCTTC,CATSGREGTQFF
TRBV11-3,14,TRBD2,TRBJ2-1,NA,TGTGCCAGCAGCTTAGAGCGGGAGTTAAATGAGCAGTTCTTC,CASSLERELNEQFF
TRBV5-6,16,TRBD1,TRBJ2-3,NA,TGTGCCAGCAGCTCGCCTCTGGACAGGGCCCCAGATACGCAGTATTTT,CASSSPLDRAPDTQYF
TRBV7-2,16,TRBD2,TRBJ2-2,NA,TGTGCCAGCAGCTTAGATAGCGGGAATGTCGCCGGGGAGCTGTTTTTT,CASSLDSGNVAGELFF
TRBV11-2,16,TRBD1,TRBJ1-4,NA,TGTGCCAGCCACCGAACAGGGGTTGGGACTAATGAAAAACTGTTTTTT,CASHRTGVGTNEKLFF
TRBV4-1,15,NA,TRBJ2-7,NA,TGCGCCAGCAGCCTCGGGGGACATAGTCCCTACGAGCAGTACTTC,CASSLGGHSPYEQYF
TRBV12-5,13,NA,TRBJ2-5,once,TGTGCTAGTGCTCCTCAGGGCGAGGAGACCCAGTACTTC,CASAPQGEETQYF
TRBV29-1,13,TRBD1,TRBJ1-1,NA,TGCAGCGCCCGTCGGGACAGGGGCACTGAAGCTTTCTTT,CSARRDRGTEAFF
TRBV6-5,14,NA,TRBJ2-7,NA,TGTGCCAGCGGAATCACAGGAGACTCCTACGAGCAGTACTTC,CASGITGDSYEQYF
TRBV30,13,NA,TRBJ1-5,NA,TGTGCCTGGAGTAACGGAGGGAATCAGCCCCAGCATTTT,CAWSNGGNQPQHF
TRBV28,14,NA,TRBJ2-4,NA,TGTGCCAGCAGTTTACTTGGTATTAGGGACATTCAGTACTTC,CASSLLGIRDIQYF
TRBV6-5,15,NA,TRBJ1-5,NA,TGTGCCAGTGCCCCGACAGGCAGAAGGGATCAGCCCCAGCATTTT,CASAPTGRRDQPQHF